The rows below give T cell receptor beta chains drawn from one sample of a study of preoperative IRX-2 immunotherapy in early breast cancer. Some clones are missing from TCRdb's copy, which holds only in-frame ones; the method was immunoSEQ multiplex PCR. The sample lists around 29,000 clones, 82% seen once, with 3.2% in the top ten. The sample here was taken from a patient treated with IRX-2 immunotherapy. These receptors were collected from a human donor with breast cancer. The CDR3 runs from the conserved cysteine through the conserved F or W. The order of the fields is J gene, clone size, D gene, V gene, CDR3 protein, CDR3 DNA. The D gene is left open where the match is weak. Clone size is given for some rows only: seen once, a few or many times, or a class if the clone is expanded.

j_call: TRBJ2-3
clone_size: -
d_call: TRBD2
v_call: TRBV11-3
cdr3_aa: CASSYSGMVTDTQYF
cdr3_nt: TGTGCCAGCAGTTATAGCGGGATGGTCACAGATACGCAGTATTTT

j_call: TRBJ2-5
clone_size: -
d_call: -
v_call: TRBV5-1
cdr3_aa: CASSQASVLETQYF
cdr3_nt: TGCGCCAGCAGCCAGGCTAGCGTCCTGGAGACCCAGTACTTC

j_call: TRBJ2-3
clone_size: -
d_call: -
v_call: TRBV7-7
cdr3_aa: CASSLSGVRTDTQYF
cdr3_nt: TGTGCCAGCAGCTTATCCGGGGTGCGGACAGATACGCAGTATTTT

j_call: TRBJ2-3
clone_size: -
d_call: -
v_call: TRBV18
cdr3_aa: CASSPDRKVSTDTQYF
cdr3_nt: TGTGCCAGCTCACCAGATAGGAAAGTGAGCACAGATACGCAGTATTTT

j_call: TRBJ1-1
clone_size: -
d_call: TRBD1
v_call: TRBV5-1
cdr3_aa: CASSLGTGGRDTEAFF
cdr3_nt: TGCGCCAGCAGCTTGGGGACAGGGGGCCGGGACACTGAAGCTTTCTTT

j_call: TRBJ2-7
clone_size: -
d_call: -
v_call: TRBV6-8
cdr3_aa: CASSYRGSTYEQYF
cdr3_nt: TGTGCCAGCAGTTACCGAGGCAGCACCTACGAGCAGTACTTC

j_call: TRBJ2-1
clone_size: -
d_call: -
v_call: TRBV6-8
cdr3_aa: CASSSYIGTEQFF
cdr3_nt: TGTGCCAGCAGTTCCTACATAGGGACCGAGCAGTTCTTC

j_call: TRBJ1-1
clone_size: -
d_call: -
v_call: TRBV19
cdr3_aa: CASSIVRFGGTEAFF
cdr3_nt: TGTGCCAGTAGTATAGTAAGGTTCGGAGGCACTGAAGCTTTCTTT

j_call: TRBJ2-6
clone_size: once
d_call: TRBD1
v_call: TRBV30
cdr3_aa: CAWSSEWDRAGGANVLTF
cdr3_nt: TGTGCCTGGAGTTCTGAGTGGGACAGGGCAGGCGGGGCCAACGTCCTGACTTTC

j_call: TRBJ2-7
clone_size: -
d_call: -
v_call: TRBV19
cdr3_aa: CASSPRWGTHEQYF
cdr3_nt: TGTGCCAGTAGCCCACGGTGGGGTACCCACGAGCAGTACTTC

j_call: TRBJ2-5
clone_size: -
d_call: TRBD1
v_call: TRBV5-1
cdr3_aa: CASSTDRGSETQYF
cdr3_nt: TGCGCCAGCAGCACCGACAGGGGAAGTGAGACCCAGTACTTC

j_call: TRBJ2-3
clone_size: -
d_call: TRBD1
v_call: TRBV6-8
cdr3_aa: CASSPGQGTDTQYF
cdr3_nt: TGTGCCAGCAGTCCGGGACAGGGTACAGATACGCAGTATTTT

j_call: TRBJ2-7
clone_size: -
d_call: -
v_call: TRBV1
cdr3_aa: CASSQTRGYYEQYF
cdr3_nt: TGCGCCAGCAGCCAAACCCGGGGATACTACGAGCAGTACTTC

j_call: TRBJ2-3
clone_size: once
d_call: -
v_call: TRBV5-1
cdr3_aa: CASSLQAGSTDTQYF
cdr3_nt: TGCGCCAGCAGCCTCCAGGCGGGATCCACAGATACGCAGTATTTT

j_call: TRBJ1-2
clone_size: -
d_call: TRBD1
v_call: TRBV6-8
cdr3_aa: CASISGTGRGYTF
cdr3_nt: TGTGCCAGCATCTCCGGGACAGGGAGAGGCTACACCTTC

j_call: TRBJ2-5
clone_size: -
d_call: -
v_call: TRBV15
cdr3_aa: CATSRAEGGDLETQYF
cdr3_nt: TGTGCCACCAGCAGAGCAGAGGGGGGAGATCTTGAGACCCAGTACTTC

j_call: TRBJ1-2
clone_size: -
d_call: -
v_call: TRBV6-8
cdr3_aa: CASSQGPNYGYTF
cdr3_nt: TGTGCCAGCAGTCAAGGGCCCAACTATGGCTACACCTTC

j_call: TRBJ1-1
clone_size: -
d_call: -
v_call: TRBV7-6
cdr3_aa: CASSLDIGGPNTEAFF
cdr3_nt: TGTGCCAGCAGCTTAGATATCGGGGGCCCGAACACTGAAGCTTTCTTT

j_call: TRBJ1-1
clone_size: -
d_call: -
v_call: TRBV5-1
cdr3_aa: CASRIRGPDTEAFF
cdr3_nt: TGCGCCAGCAGAATACGAGGCCCAGACACTGAAGCTTTCTTT

j_call: TRBJ1-4
clone_size: once
d_call: TRBD1
v_call: TRBV5-1
cdr3_aa: CASSSRQGVGEKLFF
cdr3_nt: TGCGCCAGCAGCTCAAGACAGGGTGTGGGCGAAAAACTGTTTTTT

j_call: TRBJ2-3
clone_size: -
d_call: -
v_call: TRBV7-1
cdr3_aa: CASSLYRAADTQYF
cdr3_nt: TGTGCCAGCAGCTTGTACAGGGCGGCAGATACGCAGTATTTT

j_call: TRBJ2-7
clone_size: -
d_call: -
v_call: TRBV11-3
cdr3_aa: CASSLGVTVPYEQYF
cdr3_nt: TGTGCCAGCAGCTTGGGCGTGACAGTACCCTACGAGCAGTACTTC

j_call: TRBJ1-1
clone_size: -
d_call: TRBD1
v_call: TRBV5-1
cdr3_aa: CASSWTGGRTEAFF
cdr3_nt: TGCGCCAGCAGCTGGACAGGGGGCCGAACTGAAGCTTTCTTT

j_call: TRBJ1-2
clone_size: -
d_call: -
v_call: TRBV12-5
cdr3_aa: CASTLHQTGYTF
cdr3_nt: TGTGCCAGCACCCTACACCAGACCGGCTACACCTTC

j_call: TRBJ2-2
clone_size: -
d_call: -
v_call: TRBV6-4
cdr3_aa: CASSPGIANTGELFF
cdr3_nt: TGTGCCAGCAGTCCAGGGATCGCGAACACCGGGGAGCTGTTTTTT

j_call: TRBJ2-1
clone_size: once
d_call: TRBD2
v_call: TRBV11-3
cdr3_aa: CASSFGLAGSYNEQFF
cdr3_nt: TGTGCCAGCAGCTTCGGACTAGCGGGTTCCTACAATGAGCAGTTCTTC

j_call: TRBJ1-5
clone_size: -
d_call: -
v_call: TRBV19
cdr3_aa: CASSIGPANSNQPQHF
cdr3_nt: TGTGCCAGTAGTATAGGTCCTGCCAATAGCAATCAGCCCCAGCATTTT

j_call: TRBJ2-3
clone_size: -
d_call: TRBD2
v_call: TRBV5-1
cdr3_aa: CASSLGLAALTDTQYF
cdr3_nt: TGCGCCAGCAGCCTAGGACTAGCGGCTCTCACAGATACGCAGTATTTT

j_call: TRBJ2-2
clone_size: once
d_call: -
v_call: TRBV7-1
cdr3_aa: CASSPVGGQITGELFF
cdr3_nt: TGTGCCAGCAGCCCCGTTGGAGGCCAGATCACCGGGGAGCTGTTTTTT

j_call: TRBJ2-3
clone_size: few
d_call: TRBD2
v_call: TRBV18
cdr3_aa: CASSPAPGLDTDTQYF
cdr3_nt: TGTGCCAGCTCACCGGCCCCGGGACTAGATACAGATACGCAGTATTTT

j_call: TRBJ2-7
clone_size: -
d_call: TRBD2
v_call: TRBV6-8
cdr3_aa: CASRNPGLAGGYEQYF
cdr3_nt: TGTGCCAGCAGAAACCCGGGACTAGCGGGAGGCTACGAGCAGTACTTC

j_call: TRBJ1-2
clone_size: few
d_call: TRBD1
v_call: TRBV6-8
cdr3_aa: CASRGDSNYGYTF
cdr3_nt: TGTGCCAGCAGGGGGGACAGTAACTATGGCTACACCTTC

j_call: TRBJ2-5
clone_size: few
d_call: -
v_call: TRBV29-1
cdr3_aa: CSGASGTGQETQYF
cdr3_nt: TGCAGCGGGGCCAGTGGGACGGGACAAGAGACCCAGTACTTC

j_call: TRBJ2-7
clone_size: -
d_call: -
v_call: TRBV19
cdr3_aa: CASSMGFLDEQYF
cdr3_nt: TGTGCCAGTAGTATGGGCTTCTTGGACGAGCAGTACTTC

j_call: TRBJ2-2
clone_size: once
d_call: -
v_call: TRBV7-1
cdr3_aa: CASSLLQGDAGELFF
cdr3_nt: TGTGCCAGCAGCTTATTGCAGGGAGACGCCGGGGAGCTGTTTTTT

j_call: TRBJ2-3
clone_size: -
d_call: -
v_call: TRBV7-5
cdr3_aa: CASSLTVPSTDTQYF
cdr3_nt: TGTGCCAGCAGCTTAACGGTTCCTAGCACAGATACGCAGTATTTT